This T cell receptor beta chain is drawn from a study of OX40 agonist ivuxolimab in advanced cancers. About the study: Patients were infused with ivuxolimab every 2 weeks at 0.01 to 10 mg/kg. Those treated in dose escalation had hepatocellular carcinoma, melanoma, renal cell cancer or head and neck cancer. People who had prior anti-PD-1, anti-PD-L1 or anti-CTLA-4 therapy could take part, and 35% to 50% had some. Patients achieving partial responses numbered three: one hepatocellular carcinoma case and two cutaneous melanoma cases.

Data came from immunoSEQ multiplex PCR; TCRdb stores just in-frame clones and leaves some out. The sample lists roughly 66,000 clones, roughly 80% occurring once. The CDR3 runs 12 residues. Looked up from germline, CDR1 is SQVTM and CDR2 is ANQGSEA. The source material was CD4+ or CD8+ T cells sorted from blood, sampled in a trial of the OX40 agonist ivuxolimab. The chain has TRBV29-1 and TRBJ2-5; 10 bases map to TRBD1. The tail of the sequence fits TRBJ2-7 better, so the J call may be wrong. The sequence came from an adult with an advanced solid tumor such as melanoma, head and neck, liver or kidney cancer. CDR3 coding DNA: TGCAGCGGGGGACAGGGGACGTACGAGCAGTACTTC. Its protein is CSGGQGTYEQYF.